These 26 T cell receptor beta chains came from one sample sequenced in a study of blood T cell repertoires in COVID-19. The repertoire was sequenced with immunoSEQ multiplex PCR; TCRdb's copy has only in-frame clones and lacks some. The sample lists 85,000 to 95,000 clones; about 88% were seen once. The material sequenced was peripheral blood. The receptors come from a woman of 80 years or more with active COVID-19.

The chain recombines TRBV7-2 with TRBJ1-5; D may be TRBD1 (6 bases). Germline-derived CDR1 and CDR2 are SGHTA and FQGNSA. The CDR3 extends over 16 amino acids. V was trimmed by 5 bases and J by 2 bases, leaving 16 bases between them. Here the CDR3 DNA reads TGTGCCAGCAGCCTACAGGGCGACTGGGGCAATCAGCCCCAGCATTTT. Translating gives CASSLQGDWGNQPQHF.

The chain employs TRBV5-1 and TRBJ2-5; 7 nucleotides line up with TRBD2. V was clipped by 4 bases and J by 1 base; unmatched bases: 7. This CDR3 has 15 amino acids. Germline values: CDR1 SGHRS, CDR2 YFSETQ. In DNA form, the CDR3 reads TGCGCCAGCAGCGGGGACCTAGCGGTCCAAGAGACCCAGTACTTC. It is translated as CASSGDLAVQETQYF.

J is TRBJ2-1 and V is TRBV4-3; 10 nucleotides line up with TRBD1. The CDR3 loop spans 14 amino acids. The germline V gene has CDR1 LGHNA and CDR2 YSLEER. V shed 3 bases, J shed 7 bases, and the junction held 3 bases outside the gene matches. CDR3 sequence reads: CASSQGQGMNEQFF. The CDR3 nucleotides are TGCGCCAGCAGCCAGGGACAGGGGATGAATGAGCAGTTCTTC.

The chain uses TRBV19 and TRBJ1-5; D gene ambiguous. V was cut by 5 bases and J by 7 bases, with 9 bases left in between. Germline V gives CDR1 LNHDA, CDR2 SQIVND (reference sequence). The CDR3 is made up of 12 amino acids. The CDR3 reads CASSLRMQPQHF. CDR3 sequence (DNA): TGTGCCAGTAGTTTGCGGATGCAGCCCCAGCATTTT. The full variable domain, rest sourced from reference TRBV19 and TRBJ1-5, is DGGITQSPKYLFRKEGQNVTLSCEQNLNHDAMYWYRQDPGQGLRLIYYSQIVNDFQKGDIAEGYSVSREKKESFPLTVTSAQKNPTAFYLCASSLRMQPQHFGDGTRLSIL.

V usage is TRBV24-1 and J usage is TRBJ2-1; TRBD2 is a possible D gene (5 bases). CDR1 KGHDR and CDR2 SFDVKD come from the germline V gene. Trimming left V 2 bases short and J 15 bases short, with 13 bases between. The length of the CDR3 is 12 residues. The CDR3 is CATSDSGLSRFF. CDR3 in DNA: TGTGCCACCAGTGATTCCGGACTTAGCCGGTTCTTC.

This clone came up many times. This chain joins TRBV5-6 and TRBJ1-1, with D unclear. Germline loops: CDR1 SGHDT, CDR2 YYEEEE. V was pared by 2 bases and J by 3 bases, with 5 bases between. This CDR3 is built from 12 residues. The CDR3 is CASSFQDTEAFF. CDR3 in DNA: TGTGCCAGCAGCTTCCAGGACACTGAAGCTTTCTTT.

The sample holds a few counts of this clone. The chain is built from TRBV30 and TRBJ1-2; 9 nucleotides match TRBD1. V gave up 7 bases and J gave up 0 bases; unmatched junction bases: 9. The CDR3 runs 15 residues. Germline V gene data show CDR1 as GTSNPN and CDR2 as SVGIG (reference sequence). CDR3 amino acids: CASTGGLYSNYGYTF. The CDR3 coding sequence is TGTGCCTCAACAGGGGGCCTCTATTCTAACTATGGCTACACCTTC.

A few counts support this clone. In nucleotides, the CDR3 is TGTGCCAGCAGTTACTCGCCAACTAGCGGGCTATACAATGAGCAGTTCTTC. Amino acids: CASSYSPTSGLYNEQFF. This chain uses TRBV6-2 or TRBV6-3 with TRBJ2-1, with 9 positions matching TRBD2. CDR1 and CDR2 from the germline V gene are MNHEY and SVGEGT. Losses at the gene ends were 0 bases for V and 4 bases for J; bases not matched to a gene: 7. The CDR3 totals 17 residues.

V gene TRBV25-1 combines with J gene TRBJ2-1; no reliable D call. The CDR3 consists of 11 residues. V lost 3 bases and J lost 8, with 5 bases in between. The V gene's germline CDR1 is MGHDK and CDR2 SYGVNS. The CDR3 DNA sequence: TGTGCCAGCAGTGAGGAGTATGAGCAGTTCTTC. It encodes CASSEEYEQFF.

This chain links TRBV24-1 with TRBJ2-2; D is perhaps TRBD2 (5 bases). V shed 3 bases and J shed 6 bases, with 19 bases lying between them. This CDR3 has 17 amino acids. Germline V lookup: CDR1 KGHDR, CDR2 SFDVKD. The CDR3 DNA reads TGTGCCACCAGTGATCTGACACGTTCCCGGGGATCCGGGGAGCTGTTTTTT. This translates into CATSDLTRSRGSGELFF.

CDR3 bases: TGTGCCAGCAGCTCCGCCTCGCCCGGGAACAATGAGCAGTTCTTC. It specifies CASSSASPGNNEQFF. This chain joins TRBV11-1 and TRBJ2-1; tentative D call: TRBD2 (5 bases). The CDR3 spans 15 residues. Trimming took off 4 bases at V and 5 bases at J, with 15 bases between the two ends. Germline V CDR1 and CDR2: SGHAT, FQDESV (reference sequence).

V and J are TRBV7-9 and TRBJ2-7; TRBD2 matches 7 bases. This CDR3 has 14 residues. The germline V gene has CDR1 SEHNR and CDR2 FQNEAQ (reference sequence). With 0 bases clipped from V and 2 bases from J, the junction kept 1 base outside the gene matches. CDR3 residues: CASSLAGGTYEQYF. DNA for the CDR3: TGTGCCAGCAGCTTAGCGGGAGGGACCTACGAGCAGTACTTC.

The rearrangement uses TRBV14 and TRBJ2-5; 10 bases align to TRBD2. The CDR3 has 15 residues. Trimming at V came to 2 bases and at J to 5 bases, leaving 5 bases not matched to a gene. Germline values: CDR1 SGHDN, CDR2 FVKESK. CDR3 nucleotide sequence: TGTGCCAGCAGCCAATACCTAGCGGGAGTTGAGACCCAGTACTTC. Translated: CASSQYLAGVETQYF.

The chain links TRBV19 to TRBJ1-2, with D possibly matching TRBD1 (5 bases). V lost 2 bases and J lost 1, with 8 bases in between. Germline loops: CDR1 LNHDA, CDR2 SQIVND (reference sequence). The CDR3 length is 14 residues. The CDR3 reads CASSIRGSNYGYTF. The CDR3 coding sequence is TGTGCCAGTAGTATACGGGGGAGTAACTATGGCTACACCTTC.

This chain uses TRBV19 with TRBJ1-4; D remains ambiguous. Trimming stripped 6 bases from V and 0 bases from J, with 8 bases between. Germline V CDR1 and CDR2: LNHDA, SQIVND (reference sequence). The CDR3 consists of 14 residues. CDR3: CASRRASTNEKLFF. CDR3 sequence (DNA): TGTGCCAGTAGGAGGGCCTCAACTAATGAAAAACTGTTTTTT.

The rearrangement links TRBV6-5 to TRBJ1-5; 7 bases are shared with TRBD1. Germline values: CDR1 MNHEY, CDR2 SVGAGI. V shed 7 bases and J 4 bases; nucleotides not matched to a gene: 7. The CDR3 runs to 14 residues. For the CDR3, the DNA is TGTGCCAGCAAGGAGACAGGGCGGAATCAGCCCCAGCATTTT. This codes for CASKETGRNQPQHF.

The sample holds a few counts of this clone. J is TRBJ1-1 and V is TRBV7-2, with 7 bases identical to TRBD1. Losses at the gene ends were 1 base for V and 5 bases for J; bases not matched to a gene: 10. This CDR3 comprises 16 residues. The germline CDR1 and CDR2 sequences are SGHTA and FQGNSA. The CDR3 bases are TGTGCCAGCAGCTTAGGGGAGAACAGGGGACAAACTGAAGCTTTCTTT. Translating it yields CASSLGENRGQTEAFF.

This clone was observed a few times. This chain joins TRBV3-1 (or the pseudogene TRBV3-2) and TRBJ2-5, with D maybe TRBD2 (5 bases). Germline CDR1 LGHDT, CDR2 YNNKEL (reference sequence). The CDR3 length is 13 residues. V was shortened by 4 bases and J by 4 bases, with 10 bases between the two germline ends. The CDR3 protein is CASSPGSTETQYF. For the CDR3, the DNA is TGTGCCAGCAGCCCTGGGAGCACAGAGACCCAGTACTTC.

The CDR3 protein is CASSQPRASGSTDTQYF. Written as DNA, the CDR3 is TGTGCCAGCAGCCAACCGAGGGCTAGCGGGAGCACAGATACGCAGTATTTT. The genes are TRBV5-6 and TRBJ2-3, with 8 bases aligning to TRBD2. CDR1 and CDR2 (germline): SGHDT, YYEEEE. The CDR3 covers 17 residues. V gave up 4 bases and J gave up 0 bases; unmatched junction bases: 10.

This chain links TRBV6-5 with TRBJ2-1; D might be TRBD2 (6 bases). The CDR3 has 14 residues. Germline lookup yields CDR1 MNHEY and CDR2 SVGAGI. Deletions cut 5 bases from V and 7 bases from J, with 15 bases between. The CDR3 region has the DNA TGTGCCAGCAGTCGGGCCCCTGCGGGGAATGAGCAGTTCTTC. Translating gives CASSRAPAGNEQFF.

This clone was seen just once. V gene TRBV4-3 combines with J gene TRBJ2-3, with D unclear. Germline CDR1 is LGHNA and CDR2 is YSLEER. The CDR3 spans 17 residues. Trimming left V 0 bases short and J 2 bases short, with 15 bases between. The CDR3 region is CASSQDSFRRPTDTQYF. The CDR3 nucleotides are TGCGCCAGCAGCCAAGATAGTTTCCGGCGGCCCACAGATACGCAGTATTTT.

The chain uses TRBV19 and TRBJ1-5, with TRBD1 identical over 7 bases. V shed 7 bases and J 4 bases; nucleotides not matched to a gene: 7. CDR3 length: 14 amino acids. CDR1 is LNHDA and CDR2 is SQIVND in the germline V gene (reference sequence). CDR3 residues: CASKPGQKNQPQHF. CDR3 DNA: TGTGCCAGTAAACCGGGACAGAAGAATCAGCCCCAGCATTTT.

V and J are TRBV18 and TRBJ2-1, with TRBD1 matching over 10 bases. Trimming at V came to 3 bases and at J to 5 bases, leaving 7 bases not matched to a gene. Per germline, CDR1 KGHSH and CDR2 LQKENI. The CDR3 has 16 amino acids. CDR3 region: CASSPVATGGNNEQFF. CDR3 in DNA: TGTGCCAGCTCACCCGTTGCGACAGGGGGCAACAATGAGCAGTTCTTC.

This chain joins TRBV19 and TRBJ2-7; D gene ambiguous. The CDR3 runs 14 residues. Germline V gene sequence: CDR1 LNHDA, CDR2 SQIVND (reference sequence). Trimming removed 1 base at V and 5 bases at J, with 12 bases between. The CDR3 coding sequence is TGTGCCAGTAGTATAGGATCCGAGATAAACGAGCAGTACTTC. Its protein product is CASSIGSEINEQYF.

The chain carries TRBV28 and TRBJ1-2; the match to TRBD1 covers 9 bases. This CDR3 contains 16 residues. CDR1 is MDHEN and CDR2 is SYDVKM in the germline V gene. After removal of 10 bases from V and 4 bases from J, the junction contained 16 bases not matched to a gene. CDR3 nucleotide sequence: TGTGCCACCTTAACCGGGACAGGGAGTATTGGCTATGGCTACACCTTC. Translating gives CATLTGTGSIGYGYTF.

This clone appeared a few times. V gene TRBV28 combines with J gene TRBJ2-1; 8 positions match TRBD2. The CDR3 runs 16 residues. The germline gives CDR1 MDHEN, CDR2 SYDVKM. V shed 3 bases and J 1 base; nucleotides not matched to a gene: 5. The CDR3 protein is CASSLVGTSSYNEQFF. For the CDR3, the DNA is TGTGCCAGCAGTTTGGTGGGGACTAGTTCCTACAATGAGCAGTTCTTC. Based on the CDR3 plus reference TRBV28 and TRBJ2-1, the full variable domain is DVKVTQSSRYLVKRTGEKVFLECVQDMDHENMFWYRQDPGLGLRLIYFSYDVKMKEKGDIPEGYSVSREKKERFSLILESASTNQTSMYLCASSLVGTSSYNEQFFGPGTRLTVL.